The 6 T cell receptor beta chains reported below all come from one sample, sequenced in a study of cytomegalovirus exposure and HLA in healthy donors. With 60 Vbeta and 13 Jbeta primers, the PCR was carried out. The table came from immunoSEQ multiplex PCR; TCRdb's copy has only in-frame clones and leaves some out. The table has 90,000 to 130,000 clones, around three quarters seen once; the top ten hold 1% to 1.5%. Specimen: PBMCs. The origin of the receptors is a woman in her 30s in good health and CMV-seronegative.

This chain links TRBV30 with TRBJ2-3, with 7 nucleotides matching TRBD2. The length of the CDR3 is 13 residues. Per the germline V gene, CDR1 is GTSNPN and CDR2 is SVGIG (reference sequence). After removal of 4 bases from V and 9 bases from J, the junction contained 10 bases not matched to a gene. The CDR3 nucleotides read TGTGCCTGGAAAGGCAGCGGGGAAAGCACGCAGTATTTT. This translates into CAWKGSGESTQYF.

The CDR3, as DNA: TGTGCCAGCACCGCACTCCAGGGGGCAACTAATGAAAAACTGTTTTTT. Protein sequence: CASTALQGATNEKLFF. The V and J genes are TRBV28 and TRBJ1-4; TRBD1 matches at 7 bases. The CDR3 totals 16 residues. V lost 7 bases, J lost 0 bases, and 8 bases stayed unmatched. Germline-derived CDR1 and CDR2 are MDHEN and SYDVKM.

This clone showed up just a few times. The V call is TRBV27, the J call TRBJ2-7; a weak D match, TRBD2 (7 bases). CDR1 is MNHEY and CDR2 is SMNVEV in the germline V gene (reference sequence). This CDR3 has 13 amino acids. The CDR3 sequence: CAKKGGLSYEQYF. CDR3 nucleotide sequence: TGTGCTAAGAAGGGGGGGCTCTCCTACGAGCAGTACTTC.

In DNA, the CDR3 is TGTGCCAGCAGCTACGGACTAGCGGGAGATCGTGAGCAGTTCTTC. It codes for CASSYGLAGDREQFF. This chain joins TRBV11-3 and TRBJ2-1; 13 bases line up with TRBD2. There are 15 residues in the CDR3. The germline gives CDR1 SGHNT, CDR2 YENEEA. The V gene end was trimmed by 4 bases and the J gene end by 9 bases; junction bases not matched to a gene: 6.

The chain links TRBV7-9 to TRBJ1-5; no reliable D call. CDR1 is SEHNR and CDR2 is FQNEAQ in the germline V gene (reference sequence). The CDR3 is 13 residues long. The ends were cut back, 2 bases at V and 5 bases at J, with 7 bases in the middle. The CDR3 is CASSLSGDQPQHF. CDR3 sequence (DNA): TGTGCCAGCAGCTTATCCGGAGATCAGCCCCAGCATTTT.

V gene TRBV15 combines with J gene TRBJ2-1; maybe TRBD2 (5 bases). The length of the CDR3 is 14 residues. Germline CDR1 reads LNHNV; CDR2 reads YYDKDF (reference sequence). Trimming left V 1 base short and J 5 bases short, with 9 bases between. Written as DNA, the CDR3 is TGTGCCACCAGCAGAGCGGCTAGCAACAATGAGCAGTTCTTC. Translated: CATSRAASNNEQFF.